A single sample gave rise to the 3 T cell receptor beta chains below, sequenced in a study of blood T cell repertoires in COVID-19. The data were produced by immunoSEQ multiplex PCR, yet TCRdb's version contains in-frame clones alone and is incomplete. Counted here are roughly 200,000 clones, about 77% occurring once; the ten biggest clones make up 2.5% to 3%. Material: peripheral blood. The receptors derive from an elderly woman with active or convalescent COVID-19.

The J gene is TRBJ1-5, the V gene TRBV6-6; TRBD1 matches 8 bases. This CDR3 spans 12 amino acids. In germline, CDR1 is MNHNY, CDR2 SVGAGI (reference sequence). The V and J ends lost 11 bases and 7 bases, in that order; junction bases with no gene match: 7. The CDR3: CAVGQDLQPQHF. For the CDR3, the DNA is TGTGCCGTGGGACAGGACTTACAGCCCCAGCATTTT.

The rearrangement joins TRBV19 to TRBJ1-5; the D is unclear. The V gene lost 2 bases and the J gene lost 7 bases, with 15 bases spanning the gap. Looked up from germline, CDR1 is LNHDA and CDR2 is SQIVND (reference sequence). This CDR3 spans 15 amino acids. DNA for the CDR3: TGTGCCAGTAGTATACGGAGGCCTATTGGGCAGCCCCAGCATTTT. Residues: CASSIRRPIGQPQHF.

The CDR3 DNA follows: TGTGCCAGCAGTTACTTCAACGGTCGTTCTGGGGAGCTGTTTTTT. This gives the protein CASSYFNGRSGELFF. The chain uses TRBV6-5 and TRBJ2-2; no clear D. Germline V gene data show CDR1 as MNHEY and CDR2 as SVGAGI. The CDR3 covers 15 residues. Trimming removed 1 base from V and 8 bases from J, with 14 bases in between.